The T cell receptor beta chain described here comes from a study of vaccination effects on CD4 cells after COVID-19. Only in-frame clones appear in the TCRdb table, and some are missing; sequencing was by immunoSEQ multiplex PCR. The sample has 40,000 to 45,000 clones; roughly 79% are singletons. As for this clone: As yet, its antigen is unknown.

Antigen-specific CD4+ T cells were expanded with viral peptide pools in the ViraFEST assay before sequencing. Culture lasted roughly eleven days before CD4+ T cell isolation. According to the study, vaccine recipients showed no prior SARS-CoV-2 infection and negative nucleocapsid antibodies. The CDR3 runs to 13 residues. The V end lost 6 bases, the J end lost 3 bases, and 9 bases lay between the germline ends. CDR1 is KGHSH and CDR2 is LQKENI in the germline V gene. Broader study findings: Only 1 of 255 vaccine-induced clones from healthy vaccinees cross-reacted with common cold coronaviruses.

This rearrangement joins TRBV18 to TRBJ1-5, with D possibly matching TRBD1 (5 bases). The TCR sequence derives from a human donor who received a COVID-19 vaccine. The material was CD4+ T cells from PBMCs cultured with SARS-CoV-2 spike peptides, obtained before COVID-19 vaccination. CDR3 in amino acids: CASSQDINQPQHF. The CDR3 coding sequence is TGTGCCAGCTCCCAGGACATCAATCAGCCCCAGCATTTT.